Many counts were recorded for the clone carrying this TCR beta chain. What it recognizes is unknown. A J-beta primer mix and a sample-barcoded 5' primer were used in a second PCR of roughly 6 to 12 cycles. Every cDNA molecule carried a tag from a template-switch adaptor bearing 12 random nucleotides. TCRdb analysed the 5' RACE reads with MiXCR anew, one entry per CDR3 protein. Of 1.5 million to 2 million distinct CDR3 sequences in the sample, roughly 27% were seen once. The V segment lost 2 bases and the J segment 3 bases; nucleotides outside the gene matches: 3. CDR1 is KGHSH and CDR2 is LQKENI in the germline V gene. The CDR3 covers 15 residues. The data derive from a study of blood T cells in healthy people across ages. The study, taken as a whole, reports: CMV infection status of these donors was not known. In older individuals, TCR beta diversity per million T cells was lower, falling roughly linearly with age. Greater diversity and more naive CD4+ cells were seen in long-lived donors than in aged donors.

The specimen sequenced was blood. This clonotype originated in a woman between 25 and 40 years old in good health. This chain uses TRBV18 with TRBJ2-7; 11 bases are shared with TRBD2. CDR3: CASSPGTSGHYEQYF. The CDR3 bases are TGTGCCAGCTCACCAGGGACTAGCGGACACTACGAGCAGTACTTC.